The 29 T cell receptor beta chains in this list originate from one sample, sequenced in a study of T cell repertoires in cytomegalovirus infection. Antigens for these TCRs are unknown. TCRdb passed the reads through MiXCR, listing each CDR3 protein once. The table lists about 570,000 distinct CDR3 sequences, roughly 43% of them singletons, with 48% in the top ten. The sequencing here drew on cultured PBMCs, taken from culture after CMV antigen stimulation. The receptor set was obtained from a human donor in good health (CMV status not recorded). Some clones in this sample may be carry-over from other donors' samples.

This clonotype was recorded at least ten times. The chain uses TRBV7-2 and TRBJ1-2, with a tentative D call TRBD1 (6 bases). This CDR3 contains 16 residues. CDR1 is SGHTA, CDR2 FQGNSA, per germline. V was trimmed by 5 bases and J by 3 bases, leaving 19 bases between them. The CDR3 sequence: CASSPQAGAQYYGYTF. In DNA, the CDR3 is TGTGCCAGCAGCCCTCAGGCGGGGGCCCAATACTATGGCTACACCTTC.

In this sample, this clonotype turned up a few times. The CDR3 nucleotides read TGTGCCAGCAGTGAGGTGACTAGCGGGGGGTACAATGAGCAGTTCTTC. Its translation is CASSEVTSGGYNEQFF. This chain uses TRBV25-1 with TRBJ2-1; 13 bases fit TRBD2. Germline V gene lookup returns CDR1 MGHDK and CDR2 SYGVNS. CDR3 size: 16 residues. V lost 3 bases, J lost 4 bases, and 3 bases stayed unmatched.

This sequence joins TRBV7-9 and TRBJ2-3, with TRBD1 matching 8 bases. The CDR3 sequence is 14 residues long. Germline V CDR1 and CDR2: SEHNR, FQNEAQ (reference sequence). V lost 4 bases to trimming and J lost 2 bases; unmatched junction nucleotides: 2. The CDR3 sequence is CASSWTGYTDTQYF. The CDR3 nucleotides are TGTGCCAGCAGCTGGACAGGGTACACAGATACGCAGTATTTT.

This clonotype was observed a handful of times. The junction departs from germline at one end; a sequencing error may be responsible. This chain connects TRBV7-2 to TRBJ2-5; 7 bases line up with TRBD2. The CDR3 spans 14 residues. Per the germline V gene, CDR1 is SGHTA and CDR2 is FQGNSA. CDR3 region: CASCLAGLQETQYF. Written as DNA, the CDR3 is TGTGCCAGCTGCTTAGCGGGTCTACAAGAGACCCAGTACTTC.

The V call is TRBV6-6, the J call TRBJ2-7; no firm D call. The CDR3 has 12 amino acids. The germline V gene encodes CDR1 MNHNY and CDR2 SVGAGI (reference sequence). V lost 2 bases and J 2 bases, leaving 4 bases between the germline ends. CDR3 loop: CASSYAAYEQYF. The CDR3 nucleotides read TGTGCCAGCAGTTACGCCGCCTACGAGCAGTACTTC.

This sequence joins TRBV5-5 and TRBJ2-7; D ambiguous. V gave up 0 bases and J gave up 1 base, with 20 bases separating them. Germline CDR1 reads SGHKS; CDR2 reads YYEKEE (reference sequence). This CDR3 is built from 18 residues. The CDR3 DNA reads as TGTGCCAGCAGCTTGGTTTATCGGGTCCAAGGTCGGTCCTACGAGCAGTACTTC. This encodes CASSLVYRVQGRSYEQYF. The full variable domain, in which reference TRBV5-5 and TRBJ2-7 provide the parts outside the CDR3, is DAGVTQSPTHLIKTRGQQVTLRCSPISGHKSVSWYQQVLGQGPQFIFQYYEKEERGRGNFPDRFSARQFPNYSSELNVNALLLGDSALYLCASSLVYRVQGRSYEQYFGPGTRLTVT.

Ten or more counts support this clonotype. The V gene is TRBV7-2, the J gene TRBJ1-2, with TRBD1 identical over 7 bases. Per germline, CDR1 SGHTA and CDR2 FQGNSA. Trimming at V came to 5 bases and at J to 8 bases, leaving 8 bases not matched to a gene. The CDR3 sequence is 13 residues long. The CDR3 spells CASSLRGTRGYTF. The CDR3 nucleotides are TGTGCCAGCAGCCTCAGGGGGACTAGGGGCTACACCTTC.

The V call is TRBV12-3 or TRBV12-4, the J call TRBJ1-1; D ambiguous. V was trimmed by 8 bases and J by 3 bases, leaving 7 bases between them. The CDR3 length is 11 residues. The CDR3 DNA reads TGTGCCAGCCGGATCTACACTGAAGCTTTCTTT. Protein product: CASRIYTEAFF.

The V gene is TRBV7-2, the J gene TRBJ1-2; weak D call: TRBD1 (5 bases). Germline CDR1 and CDR2: SGHTA and FQGNSA. V lost 5 bases to trimming and J lost 4 bases, with 11 bases between them. The CDR3 runs 13 residues. The CDR3 loop is CASSETAGYGYTF. The DNA for the CDR3 is TGTGCCAGCAGCGAGACAGCGGGCTATGGCTACACCTTC.

The chain recombines TRBV27 with TRBJ2-6, with D hard to call. Germline CDR1 and CDR2: MNHEY and SMNVEV (reference sequence). Between the trimmed V and J ends, which lost 1 base and 0 bases, there was a span of 10 bases. The CDR3 consists of 17 residues. The chain's CDR3 is CASSLYFISSGANVLTF. CDR3 nucleotide sequence: TGTGCCAGCAGTTTATATTTCATAAGCTCTGGGGCCAACGTCCTGACTTTC.

The chain uses TRBV7-9 and TRBJ2-1, with unresolved D. Germline-derived CDR1 and CDR2 are SEHNR and FQNEAQ (reference sequence). Between the trimmed V and J ends, which lost 2 bases and 7 bases, there was a span of 12 bases. The CDR3 runs to 14 residues. The CDR3 region is CASSLRPEGNEQFF. CDR3 bases: TGTGCCAGCAGCTTAAGACCCGAAGGGAATGAGCAGTTCTTC.

The rearrangement links TRBV2 to TRBJ2-3; 7 bases line up with TRBD1. J was trimmed by 1 base and V by 4 bases; bases with no gene match: 8. The length of the CDR3 is 16 residues. Germline V gene lookup returns CDR1 SNHLY and CDR2 FYNNEI. The CDR3 reads CASSGDSFRGTDTQYF. The CDR3 DNA follows: TGTGCCAGCAGTGGGGACAGCTTCAGGGGCACAGATACGCAGTATTTT.

The V call is TRBV5-6, the J call TRBJ1-2; D uncertain. CDR3 length equals 13 residues. V gave up 3 bases and J gave up 2 bases, with 8 bases separating them. The germline CDR1 and CDR2 sequences are SGHDT and YYEEEE. CDR3 sequence (DNA): TGTGCCAGCAGCTACGGAGCAAACTATGGCTACACCTTC. It is translated as CASSYGANYGYTF. Drawing the rest from reference TRBV5-6 and TRBJ1-2, the complete variable domain is DAGVTQSPTHLIKTRGQQVTLRCSPKSGHDTVSWYQQALGQGPQFIFQYYEEEERQRGNFPDRFSGHQFPNYSSELNVNALLLGDSALYLCASSYGANYGYTFGSGTRLTVV.

The chain carries TRBV4-1 and TRBJ2-1; TRBD2 matches at 16 bases. CDR3 length: 17 residues. With 2 bases clipped from V and 10 bases from J, the junction kept 8 bases outside the gene matches. Germline V gene data show CDR1 as MGHRA and CDR2 as YSYEKL. CDR3 sequence (DNA): TGCGCCAGCAGCCAATCCGGGACTAGCGGGAGGGCCCGAGAGCAGTTCTTC. Protein sequence: CASSQSGTSGRAREQFF.

The chain has TRBV12-3 or TRBV12-4 and TRBJ1-1; D unclear. V lost 7 bases to trimming and J lost 0 bases, with 6 bases between them. The CDR3 has 12 residues. The CDR3 sequence is CASTRMNTEAFF. The CDR3 bases are TGTGCCAGCACCCGAATGAACACTGAAGCTTTCTTT.

This clonotype occurred a few times. This chain connects TRBV19 to TRBJ2-7, with 8 bases that match TRBD1. The CDR3 loop spans 13 amino acids. In germline, CDR1 is LNHDA, CDR2 SQIVND (reference sequence). V was pared by 6 bases and J by 2 bases, with 3 bases of the junction left unmatched. The CDR3 bases are TGTGCCAGTAGCAGGACAGGGACCTACGAGCAGTACTTC. Amino acid sequence: CASSRTGTYEQYF. The whole variable domain, filled in from reference TRBV19 and TRBJ2-7, reads DGGITQSPKYLFRKEGQNVTLSCEQNLNHDAMYWYRQDPGQGLRLIYYSQIVNDFQKGDIAEGYSVSREKKESFPLTVTSAQKNPTAFYLCASSRTGTYEQYFGPGTRLTVT.

The sample holds a few counts of this clonotype. The CDR3 DNA reads TGTGCCAGCCCGATGGACCATGGCCTTGGCACAGATACGCAGTATTTT. It translates to CASPMDHGLGTDTQYF. The J gene is TRBJ2-3, the V gene TRBV7-6, with no clear D. This CDR3 comprises 16 residues. Looked up from germline, CDR1 is SGHVS and CDR2 is FNYEAQ. V was shortened by 8 bases and J by 1 base, with 19 bases between the two germline ends.

Only a few counts were recorded for this clonotype. The V gene is TRBV14, the J gene TRBJ2-5; 7 bases align to TRBD2. V shed 4 bases and J 4 bases; nucleotides not matched to a gene: 6. The CDR3 runs to 14 residues. Germline V gene data show CDR1 as SGHDN and CDR2 as FVKESK. The CDR3 nucleotides read TGTGCCAGCAGCCCCCGTGGGGGGGTAGAGACCCAGTACTTC. Translation gives CASSPRGGVETQYF.

The chain is built from TRBV6-2 or TRBV6-3 and TRBJ1-3; D not resolved. Germline CDR1 reads MNHEY; CDR2 reads SVGEGT. V was cut by 6 bases and J by 4 bases, with 16 bases left in between. The length of the CDR3 is 15 residues. CDR3 residues: CASRLLIRPGNTIYF. In DNA, the CDR3 is TGTGCCAGCAGACTCTTGATCCGGCCCGGAAACACCATATATTTT.

V is TRBV20-1 and J is TRBJ2-1, with D possibly being TRBD2 (6 bases). Per germline, CDR1 DFQATT and CDR2 SNEGSKA (reference sequence). V was trimmed by 0 bases and J by 15 bases, leaving 18 bases between them. This CDR3 region has 13 residues. For the CDR3, the DNA is TGCAGTGCTAGAGATCCGGCCCAGCGGGTGACGTTCTTC. This encodes CSARDPAQRVTFF.

This clonotype has ten or more counts. The chain has TRBV4-3 and TRBJ2-3; no firm D call. Germline loops: CDR1 LGHNA, CDR2 YSLEER. The V end was cut by 0 bases, the J end by 4 bases, with 8 bases between. CDR3 size: 14 residues. The CDR3 protein is CASSQDPGSDTQYF. In nucleotides, the CDR3 is TGCGCCAGCAGCCAAGATCCCGGGTCAGATACGCAGTATTTT.

The chain recombines TRBV4-3 with TRBJ2-3, with 7 bases that match TRBD1. The CDR3 runs to 16 residues. Trimming cost V 2 bases and J 0 bases; bases outside gene matches: 5. The germline gives CDR1 LGHNA, CDR2 YSLEER. The CDR3 nucleotides read TGCGCCAGCAGCCAAAATCTACAGGGGAGCACAGATACGCAGTATTTT. It yields the protein CASSQNLQGSTDTQYF.

The V and J genes are TRBV9 and TRBJ1-5, with D tentatively TRBD1 (6 bases). Germline V gene sequence: CDR1 SGDLS, CDR2 YYNGEE. The CDR3 is made up of 17 amino acids. V lost 0 bases to trimming and J lost 3 bases, with 16 bases between them. DNA for the CDR3: TGTGCCAGCAGCGTAGAAGGGGGTTTATCCCCCAATCAGCCCCAGCATTTT. Protein: CASSVEGGLSPNQPQHF.

The chain is built from TRBV28 and TRBJ1-2; tentative D call: TRBD1 (5 bases). The ends were cut back, 6 bases at V and 4 bases at J, with 15 bases in the middle. The CDR3 runs 14 residues. CDR1 and CDR2 from the germline V gene are MDHEN and SYDVKM. In DNA form, the CDR3 reads TGTGCCAGCAGGGATTTGGGGGAGATCTATGGCTACACCTTC. This gives the protein CASRDLGEIYGYTF.

The CDR3 bases are TGTGCCACTCGGGACAGGAAAGCCTACGAGCAGTACTTC. Translating gives CATRDRKAYEQYF. This chain links TRBV19 with TRBJ2-7; the match to TRBD1 covers 8 bases. The CDR3 runs 13 residues. With V trimmed by 10 bases and J by 2 bases, 7 bases remained unmatched. Germline loops: CDR1 LNHDA, CDR2 SQIVND (reference sequence).

V and J are TRBV7-2 and TRBJ1-2; D might be TRBD1 (5 bases). V was cut by 5 bases and J by 3 bases, with 10 bases left in between. This CDR3 contains 13 residues. The germline V gene encodes CDR1 SGHTA and CDR2 FQGNSA. Written as DNA, the CDR3 is TGTGCCAGCAGCGCCTCAGGGTACTATGGCTACACCTTC. Protein product: CASSASGYYGYTF.

In this sample, this clonotype turned up many times. The CDR3 sequence: CASSLGSGTGELFF. In DNA form, the CDR3 reads TGTGCCAGCAGCTTAGGGTCCGGCACCGGGGAGCTGTTTTTT. The chain uses TRBV11-2 and TRBJ2-2; D gene ambiguous. Germline CDR1 reads SGHAT; CDR2 reads FQNNGV. V was shortened by 1 base and J by 4 bases, with 7 bases between the two germline ends. The CDR3 is 14 amino acids.

As concerns this clonotype: Mismatch with germline at one junction end may stem from a read error. The gene calls are TRBV4-1 and TRBJ2-1, with D perhaps assigned TRBD1 or TRBD2 (5 bases each). The length of the CDR3 is 15 residues. The germline V gene has CDR1 MGHRA and CDR2 YSYEKL. The CDR3 DNA sequence: TGTGCCAGCAGCCAAGAAGAGGGACCCTACAATGAGCAGTTCTTC. It yields the protein CASSQEEGPYNEQFF.

This clonotype was recorded a few times. This sequence joins TRBV27 and TRBJ1-5; 7 bases are a match to TRBD1. Looked up from germline, CDR1 is MNHEY and CDR2 is SMNVEV (reference sequence). This CDR3 is 15 amino acids long. J lost 1 base, V lost 7 bases, and 7 bases had no gene match. CDR3 nucleotides: TGTGCCAGCAAACCACAGGGGTTGAGCAATCAGCCCCAGCATTTT. Protein sequence: CASKPQGLSNQPQHF.